These 2 T cell receptor beta chains were all obtained from the same sample, sequenced in a study of T-cell memory formation after mild COVID-19. TCRdb itself ran the 5' RACE reads through MiXCR, one entry per CDR3 protein. Here the sample spans 400,000 or so distinct CDR3 sequences, around 18% being singletons. Sequenced material: PBMCs or a T cell subset sorted from them (not recorded which). The receptors originated from an adult woman who had mild COVID-19 (a few samples of this study predate the infection). Cell type and time point are not known.

The genes are TRBV20-1 and TRBJ2-1; D unclear. The CDR3 has 14 amino acids. V lost 0 bases and J lost 2, with 8 bases in between. Germline-derived CDR1 and CDR2 are DFQATT and SNEGSKA (reference sequence). CDR3 sequence reads: CSAREPPTYNEQFF. In DNA, the CDR3 is TGCAGTGCTAGAGAACCGCCCACCTACAATGAGCAGTTCTTC.

In its sample, this clonotype was seen a few times. The chain employs TRBV4-1 and TRBJ2-2; D gene ambiguous. Trimming shortened V by 1 base and J by 1 base, and 10 bases separated the two germline ends. This CDR3 comprises 16 residues. Per germline, CDR1 MGHRA and CDR2 YSYEKL. The CDR3 region has the DNA TGCGCCAGCAGCCAAGTTGCACAGCAGAACACCGGGGAGCTGTTTTTT. Encoded protein: CASSQVAQQNTGELFF.